The 15 T cell receptor beta chains below were found in one sample sequenced in a study of T cell clonality in common variable immunodeficiency. TCRdb's table, derived via immunoSEQ multiplex PCR, lists solely in-frame clones and lacks some. There are about 52,000 clones in the sample, none observed a single time. What was sequenced was peripheral blood mononuclear cells. The receptors here all came from a person between 18 and 69 years old in good health.

This clone was seen repeatedly, ten times or more. Read sequence stops 3 residues before the CDR3 end, and the germline J gene provides the missing end. The chain recombines TRBV2 with TRBJ1-1, with 7 bases lining up with TRBD1. The V segment lost 6 bases and the J segment 0 bases; nucleotides outside the gene matches: 7. Germline V gene sequence: CDR1 SNHLY, CDR2 FYNNEI. The CDR3 sequence is 15 residues long. The CDR3 loop is CASSTLGTVNTEAFF. The covered CDR3 bases are TGTGCCAGCAGCACTCTCGGGACAGTGAACACTGAA.

This clone was observed many times. Sequencing ends 3 residues short of the CDR3 end; the germline J gene provides the rest. The rearrangement joins TRBV30 to TRBJ1-2; D is unresolved. The CDR3 sequence is 12 residues long. CDR1 is GTSNPN, CDR2 SVGIG, per germline (reference sequence). V shed 2 bases and J shed 1 base, with 5 bases lying between them. The CDR3 spells CAWSQVNYGYTF. The CDR3 DNA, read in part, is TGTGCCTGGAGTCAGGTTAACTATGGC.

This clone occurred many times. The CDR3 end is not reached by the read, which stops 3 residues before it; the germline J gene fills it in. This chain links TRBV7-3 with TRBJ2-7, with D perhaps TRBD2 (10 bases). CDR1 SGHTA and CDR2 FQGTGA come from the germline V gene. V lost 5 bases and J lost 2, with 25 bases in between. The CDR3 totals 18 residues. CDR3 protein: CASSRGQGPSGGPYEQYF. The CDR3 DNA, read in part, is TGTGCCAGCAGCCGAGGACAGGGGCCTAGCGGGGGCCCCTACGAG.

There are many counts of this clone. Read data end 3 residues before the CDR3 end; the end is taken from the germline J gene. This sequence joins TRBV5-1 and TRBJ1-1; 12 bases align to TRBD1. The CDR3 loop spans 17 amino acids. Trimming removed 3 bases from V and 4 bases from J; junction bases left unmatched: 10. Germline values: CDR1 SGHRS, CDR2 YFSETQ. The CDR3 loop is CASSSRDRGLVGTEAFF. CDR3 bases read: TGCGCCAGCAGCTCCCGGGACAGGGGGCTTGTGGGCACTGAA.

The table lists this clone with many counts. Read coverage stops 3 residues before the CDR3 terminus; the germline J gene supplies the remainder. This chain joins TRBV30 and TRBJ1-2; maybe TRBD1 (5 bases). The germline CDR1 and CDR2 sequences are GTSNPN and SVGIG (reference sequence). This CDR3 region has 13 residues. Trimming removed 4 bases at V and 1 base at J, with 10 bases between. The part of the CDR3 DNA that was read is TGTGCCTGGACCCCGAGGGGTAACTATGGC. This sequence encodes CAWTPRGNYG. From start to end, the CDR3 is CAWTPRGNYGYTF.

At least ten counts were recorded for this clone. The read terminates 3 residues before the CDR3 end, so the remaining end is supplied by the germline J gene. The chain carries TRBV20-1 and TRBJ1-1; TRBD1 is a possible D gene (6 bases). The CDR3 covers 15 residues. Germline lookup yields CDR1 DFQATT and CDR2 SNEGSKA (reference sequence). The CDR3 protein is CSARDGGRVVGEAFF. CDR3 DNA, as far as it was read: TGCAGTGCTAGAGATGGGGGCCGCGTTGTGGGGGAA.

This clone was seen repeatedly, ten times or more. The read halts 3 residues ahead of the CDR3 end, with the missing end drawn from the germline J gene. The rearrangement joins TRBV30 to TRBJ1-4; D is perhaps TRBD1 (6 bases). V was trimmed by 5 bases and J by 8 bases, leaving 18 bases between them. The germline V gene encodes CDR1 GTSNPN and CDR2 SVGIG (reference sequence). The CDR3 extends over 14 amino acids. The CDR3 sequence is CAWEQGLGEEKLFF. CDR3 DNA (partial): TGTGCCTGGGAACAGGGTTTAGGGGAAGAAAAA. Full variable domain (outside the CDR3, taken from reference TRBV30 and TRBJ1-4): SQTIHQWPATLVQPVGSPLSLECTVEGTSNPNLYWYRQAAGRGLQLLFYSVGIGQISSEVPQNLSASRPQDRQFILSSKKLLLSDSGFYLCAWEQGLGEEKLFFGSGTQLSVL.

This clone has at least ten counts. The CDR3 is cut off 3 residues early in the read; its end comes from the germline J gene. The chain carries TRBV20-1 and TRBJ1-4; 10 bases are a match to TRBD1. The CDR3 runs 15 residues. In germline, CDR1 is DFQATT, CDR2 SNEGSKA (reference sequence). The V and J ends lost 1 base and 8 bases, in that order; junction bases with no gene match: 7. The CDR3 loop reads CSARVDGTGVEKLFF. CDR3 DNA (partial): TGCAGTGCTAGAGTAGACGGGACAGGGGTGGAAAAA.

This clone was recorded many times. With the read ending 3 residues before the CDR3 end, the germline J gene is used to fill in that end. The chain joins TRBV11-2 to TRBJ2-5; D unresolved. In germline, CDR1 is SGHAT, CDR2 FQNNGV. V lost 7 bases and J lost 5, with 11 bases in between. There are 12 residues in the CDR3. CDR3 bases read: TGTGCCAGCACCCAGGCAAGGGAGACC. This codes for CASTQARET. The whole CDR3 protein is CASTQARETQYF.

This clone was seen ten or more times. The read falls 3 residues short of the CDR3 end, and the missing part is taken from the germline J gene. The chain couples TRBV20-1 to TRBJ1-3; a possible D gene is TRBD1 (5 bases). The CDR3 runs 14 residues. Between the trimmed V and J ends, which lost 3 bases and 1 base, there was a span of 10 bases. CDR1 is DFQATT, CDR2 SNEGSKA, per germline (reference sequence). CDR3 bases read: TGCAGTGCTAGGGGGCCAGTTTCTGGAAACACC. It encodes CSARGPVSGNT. The entire CDR3 sequence reads CSARGPVSGNTIYF.

This clone appeared a few times. The read ends 3 residues before the CDR3 terminus; that terminus is restored from the germline J gene. The chain carries TRBV18 and TRBJ2-7, with D tentatively TRBD1 (6 bases). Germline lookup yields CDR1 KGHSH and CDR2 LQKENI. With 3 bases removed from V and 0 bases from J, the gap between germline ends came to 18 bases. CDR3 length equals 17 residues. The CDR3 is CASSPFDDRTSSYEQYF. The CDR3 bases that were read are TGTGCCAGCTCACCGTTCGACGACAGGACCAGCTCCTACGAG. Variable domain in full (rest from reference TRBV18 and TRBJ2-7): NAGVMQNPRHLVRRRGQEARLRCSPMKGHSHVYWYRQLPEEGLKFMVYLQKENIIDESGMPKERFSAEFPKEGPSILRIQQVVRGDSAAYFCASSPFDDRTSSYEQYFGPGTRLTVT.

This clone appeared many times. The read is 3 residues too short to cover the CDR3 end, so that end is filled in from the germline J gene. The sample holds other DNA sequences that translate to the same CDR3. This rearrangement joins TRBV7-8 to TRBJ1-3; D ambiguous. Germline CDR1 and CDR2: SGHVS and FQNEAQ. V lost 0 bases to trimming and J lost 5 bases, with 11 bases between them. The CDR3 is made up of 15 amino acids. CDR3 region: CASSLAEGSRNTIYF. The DNA read from the CDR3 is TGTGCCAGCAGCTTAGCAGAGGGTTCGCGAAACACC.

Remarks on this clone: The read gets to within 3 residues of the CDR3 end, and the germline J gene fills in the rest. The genes are TRBV19 and TRBJ2-3, with D possibly being TRBD1 (5 bases). Per the germline V gene, CDR1 is LNHDA and CDR2 is SQIVND (reference sequence). This CDR3 spans 13 amino acids. CDR3 bases read: TGTGCCAGTAGTATCGGCAGGGTGGAGACG. This encodes CASSIGRVET. The CDR3 as a whole reads CASSIGRVETQYF.

This clone was counted many times. Read sequence stops 3 residues before the CDR3 end, and the germline J gene provides the missing end. The chain links TRBV7-7 to TRBJ2-2, with unresolved D. Looked up from germline, CDR1 is SSHAT and CDR2 is FNYEAQ (reference sequence). This CDR3 is 14 amino acids long. The V end was cut by 5 bases, the J end by 7 bases, with 14 bases between. The CDR3 region is CASSPGVRNGELFF. CDR3 DNA (partial): TGTGCCAGCAGCCCCGGCGTCAGGAACGGGGAG. The full variable domain, in which reference TRBV7-7 and TRBJ2-2 provide the parts outside the CDR3, is GAGVSQSPRYKVTKRGQDVTLRCDPISSHATLYWYQQALGQGPEFLTYFNYEAQPDKSGLPSDRFSAERPEGSISTLTIQRTEQRDSAMYRCASSPGVRNGELFFGEGSRLTVL.

This clone was seen repeatedly, ten times or more. The chain's CDR3 is CSARDQGFEAFF. The CDR3 DNA, read in part, is TGCAGTGCTAGAGATCAGGGGTTTGAA. The V and J genes are TRBV20-1 and TRBJ1-1, with TRBD1 as a possible D gene (6 bases). Sequencing ends 3 residues short of the CDR3 end; the germline J gene provides the rest. In germline, CDR1 is DFQATT, CDR2 SNEGSKA (reference sequence). This CDR3 has 12 residues. Trimming took off 0 bases at V and 7 bases at J, with 9 bases between the two ends.